The 18 T cell receptor beta chains reported below all come from one sample, sequenced in a study of T cell repertoires in ileal Crohn's disease. The time point here: neoterminal ileum biopsy at postoperative endoscopy, about 6 months after surgery. The table came from immunoSEQ multiplex PCR; TCRdb's copy has only in-frame clones and leaves some out. The data contain 13,000 or so clones, 70% to 90% of them seen just once; the ten biggest clones take up 17%. Sequencing input: ileal tissue. The origin of the receptors is an adult with Crohn's disease.

V and J are TRBV30 and TRBJ2-5, with 7 bases identical to TRBD1. Judging by the DNA end, TRBJ2-7 fits better; the J call may be wrong. CDR1 is GTSNPN, CDR2 SVGIG, per germline (reference sequence). The CDR3 runs 14 residues. The CDR3, as DNA: TGTGCCTGGAGTGTGGGACAGTGGACCTACGAGCAGTACTTC. This codes for CAWSVGQWTYEQYF.

The chain has TRBV18 and TRBJ2-5; 16 bases are shared with TRBD2. J lost 3 bases, V lost 3 bases, and 4 bases had no gene match. The CDR3 consists of 17 residues. Germline loops: CDR1 KGHSH, CDR2 LQKENI. The CDR3 reads CASSPPGLAGGEETQYF. The CDR3 coding sequence is TGTGCCAGCTCACCCCCGGGACTAGCGGGAGGGGAAGAGACCCAGTACTTC.

V usage is TRBV6-5 and J usage is TRBJ2-1, with 9 positions matching TRBD1. The length of the CDR3 is 14 residues. Germline V gene sequence: CDR1 MNHEY, CDR2 SVGAGI. Losses at the gene ends were 5 bases for V and 9 bases for J; bases not matched to a gene: 8. This CDR3 reads CASSGTGPSSEQFF. As DNA, the CDR3 is TGTGCCAGCAGTGGGACAGGGCCTTCAAGTGAGCAGTTCTTC.

The rearrangement links TRBV6-5 to TRBJ1-4, with TRBD1 matching over 7 bases. CDR1 and CDR2 (germline): MNHEY, SVGAGI. Trimming removed 6 bases from V and 8 bases from J; junction bases left unmatched: 6. This CDR3 contains 13 residues. The CDR3 loop is CASSRQGSEKLFF. CDR3 in DNA: TGTGCCAGCAGCCGACAGGGAAGCGAAAAACTGTTTTTT.

The chain employs TRBV5-8 and TRBJ2-5; D unclear. Germline loops: CDR1 SGHTS, CDR2 YDEGEE. V lost 4 bases, J lost 7 bases, and 20 bases lay in between. There are 15 residues in the CDR3. CDR3 in DNA: TGTGCCAGCAGCAGCTTCTCTCTTCGTTGGTGGACCCAGTACTTC. This codes for CASSSFSLRWWTQYF. The full variable domain, in which reference TRBV5-8 and TRBJ2-5 provide the parts outside the CDR3, is EAGVTQSPTHLIKTRGQQATLRCSPISGHTSVYWYQQALGLGLQFLLWYDEGEERNRGNFPPRFSGRQFPNYSSELNVNALELEDSALYLCASSSFSLRWWTQYFGPGTRLLVL.

The CDR3, as DNA: TGCGCCAGCAGCTTAGGACAGGAGAACACCGGGGAGCTGTTTTTT. Protein sequence: CASSLGQENTGELFF. The V and J genes are TRBV5-1 and TRBJ2-2; 7 positions match TRBD1. The CDR3 sequence is 15 residues long. CDR1 is SGHRS, CDR2 YFSETQ, per germline. The V segment lost 2 bases and the J segment 1 base; nucleotides outside the gene matches: 2.

This clone is labeled as large. The chain employs TRBV12-5 and TRBJ2-7; 11 nucleotides align to TRBD2. Germline V lookup: CDR1 LGHNT, CDR2 FRNRAP. J gave up 7 bases and V 7 bases, and 12 bases lay outside the gene matches. This CDR3 comprises 15 residues. The CDR3 region is CASAPNYSGREEQYF. The DNA of the CDR3 is TGTGCTAGTGCCCCGAATTATAGCGGGAGGGAGGAGCAGTACTTC.

The V gene is TRBV19, the J gene TRBJ1-5; 8 bases align to TRBD1. Germline V lookup: CDR1 LNHDA, CDR2 SQIVND (reference sequence). V lost 5 bases to trimming and J lost 6 bases; unmatched junction nucleotides: 6. The CDR3 totals 14 residues. CDR3 DNA: TGTGCCAGTAGTCCGACAGGGGTTGGTCAGCCCCAGCATTTT. Its translation: CASSPTGVGQPQHF. Using reference TRBV19 and TRBJ1-5 for the parts outside the CDR3, the full variable domain is DGGITQSPKYLFRKEGQNVTLSCEQNLNHDAMYWYRQDPGQGLRLIYYSQIVNDFQKGDIAEGYSVSREKKESFPLTVTSAQKNPTAFYLCASSPTGVGQPQHFGDGTRLSIL.

The chain employs TRBV5-1 and TRBJ1-3; perhaps TRBD1 as D (5 bases). The CDR3 totals 16 residues. The germline CDR1 and CDR2 sequences are SGHRS and YFSETQ. The V end was cut by 0 bases, the J end by 1 base, with 11 bases between. The CDR3 DNA sequence: TGCGCCAGCAGCTTGGAAGGGGCCAGGTCTGGAAACACCATATATTTT. Protein sequence: CASSLEGARSGNTIYF.

This clone was seen a single time. CDR3 sequence: CASSQNTEAFF. DNA for the CDR3: TGTGCCAGCAGCCAGAACACTGAAGCTTTCTTT. J is TRBJ1-1 and V is TRBV2; D ambiguous. Germline CDR1 reads SNHLY; CDR2 reads FYNNEI. This CDR3 spans 11 amino acids. V was shortened by 6 bases and J by 1 base, with 3 bases between the two germline ends.

The chain couples TRBV6-6 to TRBJ2-3; TRBD1 agrees at 11 bases. The germline CDR1 and CDR2 sequences are MNHNY and SVGAGI (reference sequence). Trimming took 8 bases from V and 5 from J; bases not matched to a gene: 9. The CDR3 covers 15 residues. The DNA for the CDR3 is TGTGCCAGCCTCACGGACAGGGGGCGCATAGATACGCAGTATTTT. This translates into CASLTDRGRIDTQYF.

The J gene is TRBJ1-2, the V gene TRBV7-8; no clear D. Germline-derived CDR1 and CDR2 are SGHVS and FQNEAQ. V was pared by 1 base and J by 1 base, with 10 bases between. The CDR3 is 15 residues long. The CDR3: CASSLELVINYGYTF. The CDR3 DNA reads TGTGCCAGCAGCTTAGAATTAGTGATTAACTATGGCTACACCTTC.

The chain links TRBV23-1 to TRBJ1-5, with unresolved D. TRBV23-1 is filed as an ORF, its function uncertain. The length of the CDR3 is 16 residues. Trimming removed 0 bases at V and 1 base at J, with 10 bases between. The CDR3 spells CASSQSSGRSNQPQHF. The CDR3 DNA reads TGCGCCAGCAGTCAATCGTCAGGTCGGAGCAATCAGCCCCAGCATTTT.

The chain is built from TRBV11-2 and TRBJ2-7; D perhaps matches TRBD2 (5 bases). The germline V and J ends were trimmed by 0 bases and 2 bases, with 11 bases remaining between them. Germline V gives CDR1 SGHAT, CDR2 FQNNGV. The CDR3 length is 15 residues. The CDR3 spells CASSLDADGTYEQYF. Written as DNA, the CDR3 is TGTGCCAGCAGCTTAGATGCGGACGGGACCTACGAGCAGTACTTC.

The chain recombines TRBV2 with TRBJ2-2; D is undetermined. This CDR3 comprises 14 residues. Trimming removed 7 bases from V and 1 base from J, with 10 bases in between. Per the germline V gene, CDR1 is SNHLY and CDR2 is FYNNEI. The CDR3 DNA follows: TGTGCCAGCAAGGCGGCGCTGAACACCGGGGAGCTGTTTTTT. This gives the protein CASKAALNTGELFF.

V is TRBV5-1 and J is TRBJ1-4, with D maybe TRBD1 (5 bases). V lost 4 bases to trimming and J lost 0 bases, with 10 bases between them. Germline CDR1 reads SGHRS; CDR2 reads YFSETQ. The CDR3 is 15 residues long. The CDR3: CASSGGGSTNEKLFF. The CDR3, as DNA: TGCGCCAGCAGCGGCGGGGGTTCAACTAATGAAAAACTGTTTTTT.

This clone was seen a few times. The V gene is TRBV28, the J gene TRBJ2-2, with D maybe TRBD2 (6 bases). Deletions cut 7 bases from V and 4 bases from J, with 10 bases between. Germline-derived CDR1 and CDR2 are MDHEN and SYDVKM. The CDR3 consists of 13 residues. Written as DNA, the CDR3 is TGTGCCAGCACGGCTAGCGTCACCGGGGAGCTGTTTTTT. Translating gives CASTASVTGELFF. The whole variable domain, remainder taken from reference TRBV28 and TRBJ2-2, is DVKVTQSSRYLVKRTGEKVFLECVQDMDHENMFWYRQDPGLGLRLIYFSYDVKMKEKGDIPEGYSVSREKKERFSLILESASTNQTSMYLCASTASVTGELFFGEGSRLTVL.

Only a few counts were recorded for this clone. The rearrangement joins TRBV5-1 to TRBJ2-7; D perhaps matches TRBD2 (6 bases). The CDR3 covers 15 residues. Per germline, CDR1 SGHRS and CDR2 YFSETQ. V was cut by 0 bases and J by 3 bases, with 13 bases left in between. As DNA, the CDR3 is TGCGCCAGCAGCTTGGCAGGTAGCGGCGGCTACGAGCAGTACTTC. Residues: CASSLAGSGGYEQYF.